Below are 25 T cell receptor beta chains sequenced from a single sample in a study of cytomegalovirus exposure and HLA in healthy donors. Primers: 60 Vbeta forward and 13 Jbeta reverse. Repertoires were generated with immunoSEQ multiplex PCR, while TCRdb's copy carries only in-frame clones and drops some. Of about 150,000 clones listed, 76% are singletons. The sequencing input was PBMCs. The receptors here all came from a male donor in good health and CMV-seronegative.

V is TRBV27 and J is TRBJ2-3; D remains unclear. V dropped 3 bases and J dropped 0 bases, with 19 bases sitting between them. Germline loops: CDR1 MNHEY, CDR2 SMNVEV (reference sequence). This CDR3 contains 18 residues. The CDR3 nucleotides read TGTGCCAGCAGTTTGGGTCTTTGGCAATTAGCTAGCACAGATACGCAGTATTTT. It specifies CASSLGLWQLASTDTQYF.

This clone turned up a few times. The rearrangement links TRBV19 to TRBJ2-3, with D unresolved. Trimming left V 8 bases short and J 2 bases short, with 14 bases between. CDR3 length: 14 amino acids. In germline, CDR1 is LNHDA, CDR2 SQIVND (reference sequence). CDR3 coding DNA: TGTGCCAGTTCCCTCCTACAGTACACAGATACGCAGTATTTT. This codes for CASSLLQYTDTQYF.

This clone was counted between two and nine times. The chain employs TRBV7-9 and TRBJ2-2; D remains unclear. The germline CDR1 and CDR2 sequences are SEHNR and FQNEAQ (reference sequence). The CDR3 runs to 14 residues. V lost 2 bases to trimming and J lost 1 base, with 5 bases between them. The CDR3: CASSLFQNTGELFF. CDR3 in DNA: TGTGCCAGCAGCTTATTCCAGAACACCGGGGAGCTGTTTTTT.

The chain uses TRBV2 and TRBJ2-5; perhaps TRBD2 as D (7 bases). Germline loops: CDR1 SNHLY, CDR2 FYNNEI. V was pared by 3 bases and J by 4 bases, with 15 bases between. The CDR3 spans 15 residues. The CDR3 DNA follows: TGTGCCAGCAGTGACTCTCAGGGGAGGGGAGAGACCCAGTACTTC. Translated, it gives CASSDSQGRGETQYF.

The table lists this clone with a count of one. The rearrangement joins TRBV4-3 to TRBJ2-2; 11 bases map to TRBD2. V was pared by 3 bases and J by 7 bases, with 10 bases of the junction left unmatched. Looked up from germline, CDR1 is LGHNA and CDR2 is YSLEER. The CDR3 is 17 amino acids. This CDR3 is CASSHPLAGAVGGELFF. Here the CDR3 DNA reads TGCGCCAGCAGCCACCCACTAGCGGGAGCGGTCGGCGGGGAGCTGTTTTTT.

The rearrangement uses TRBV11-2 and TRBJ2-7, with TRBD1 as a possible D gene (5 bases). Germline CDR1 SGHAT, CDR2 FQNNGV. Deletions cut 4 bases from V and 7 bases from J, with 11 bases between. This CDR3 comprises 12 residues. The CDR3 here is CASSSSRQEQYF. CDR3 coding DNA: TGTGCCAGCAGCTCCTCCCGACAGGAGCAGTACTTC.

The chain combines TRBV19 with TRBJ2-7; no reliable D call. The CDR3 consists of 13 residues. The germline gives CDR1 LNHDA, CDR2 SQIVND (reference sequence). V was clipped by 1 base and J by 4 bases, with 8 bases between them. In DNA form, the CDR3 reads TGTGCCAGTAGTATAGGTAGAGGTTACGAGCAGTACTTC. Translation gives CASSIGRGYEQYF.

The chain couples TRBV6-5 to TRBJ2-7, with TRBD2 matching 13 bases. The CDR3 spans 15 residues. Germline CDR1 reads MNHEY; CDR2 reads SVGAGI. Trimming took 6 bases from V and 5 from J; bases not matched to a gene: 7. The CDR3 sequence is CASRLAGGSVNEQYF. In nucleotides, the CDR3 is TGTGCCAGCAGACTAGCGGGAGGGTCTGTCAACGAGCAGTACTTC.

This chain joins TRBV4-3 and TRBJ2-2; unclear D gene. Trimming cost V 1 base and J 6 bases, with 9 bases left between them. CDR3 length: 14 amino acids. The germline CDR1 and CDR2 sequences are LGHNA and YSLEER. The CDR3 sequence is CASSQVRPSGELFF. In DNA, the CDR3 is TGCGCCAGCAGCCAAGTGAGGCCCTCCGGGGAGCTGTTTTTT.

This clone was seen a handful of times. This chain joins TRBV30 and TRBJ1-1; possible D gene TRBD1, 5 bases. Trimming left V 4 bases short and J 4 bases short, with 13 bases between. The CDR3 contains 13 residues. Germline assignment: CDR1 GTSNPN and CDR2 SVGIG (reference sequence). The DNA of the CDR3 is TGTGCCTGGACCTTAGGGAGGGGCACTGAAGCTTTCTTT. It translates to CAWTLGRGTEAFF.

This clone was counted between two and nine times. The V call is TRBV4-1, the J call TRBJ1-4, with 7 bases lining up with TRBD1. Per the germline V gene, CDR1 is MGHRA and CDR2 is YSYEKL. The CDR3 has 16 residues. The junction had 7 bases not matched to a gene; V was cut back by 4 bases and J by 2 bases. The CDR3 loop reads CASSPSRGDTNEKLFF. The CDR3 DNA reads as TGCGCCAGCAGCCCCTCCAGGGGGGACACTAATGAAAAACTGTTTTTT.

The CDR3 DNA is TGTGCCATCAGGGGACTAGCGGGAGTGGCCGGGGAGCTGTTTTTT. It codes for CAIRGLAGVAGELFF. This chain connects TRBV10-3 to TRBJ2-2; 14 nucleotides match TRBD2. The CDR3 covers 15 residues. Germline V gene data show CDR1 as ENHRY and CDR2 as SYGVKD. V lost 6 bases to trimming and J lost 6 bases; unmatched junction nucleotides: 3.

This clone was seen a single time. The CDR3 DNA reads TGCGCCAGCAGCCCGGGGGGTTCGGGAAACACCATATATTTT. Its translation: CASSPGGSGNTIYF. This chain connects TRBV4-3 to TRBJ1-3; D perhaps matches TRBD1 (5 bases). CDR3 length: 14 residues. V was trimmed by 4 bases and J by 4 bases, leaving 11 bases between them. CDR1 and CDR2 from the germline V gene are LGHNA and YSLEER.

This clone was recorded a few times. V gene TRBV27 combines with J gene TRBJ2-7, with TRBD1 identical over 7 bases. Germline V gene data show CDR1 as MNHEY and CDR2 as SMNVEV (reference sequence). Unmatched junction bases numbered 4, after V lost 7 bases and J lost 1 base. This CDR3 comprises 13 residues. Written as DNA, the CDR3 is TGTGCCAGCACCTCGACAGGGTCCTACGAGCAGTACTTC. It yields the protein CASTSTGSYEQYF.

The CDR3, as DNA: TGTGCCAGCAGTTCGACAGGGAGGTCTACCTACGAGCAGTACTTC. Residues: CASSSTGRSTYEQYF. This rearrangement joins TRBV28 to TRBJ2-5; TRBD1 is a possible D gene (7 bases). TRBJ2-7 explains the end of the DNA better; the J call may be wrong. This CDR3 has 15 residues. CDR1 MDHEN and CDR2 SYDVKM come from the germline V gene.

The chain is built from TRBV4-3 and TRBJ1-3; the D is unclear. V lost 4 bases to trimming and J lost 0 bases, with 7 bases between them. Germline V gives CDR1 LGHNA, CDR2 YSLEER. The CDR3 runs 14 residues. The CDR3 bases are TGCGCCAGCAGCCCAATGAGCTCTGGAAACACCATATATTTT. This translates into CASSPMSSGNTIYF.

V is TRBV7-9 and J is TRBJ1-2; maybe TRBD1 (5 bases). This CDR3 contains 16 residues. CDR1 SEHNR and CDR2 FQNEAQ come from the germline V gene (reference sequence). Trimming stripped 4 bases from V and 1 base from J, with 16 bases between. CDR3 loop: CASSSRRGSINYGYTF. The CDR3 DNA is TGTGCCAGCAGCTCCCGTCGGGGGTCCATTAACTATGGCTACACCTTC.

V is TRBV2 and J is TRBJ1-6; 8 bases map to TRBD1. Germline V gives CDR1 SNHLY, CDR2 FYNNEI. The junction had 6 bases not matched to a gene; V was cut back by 6 bases and J by 5 bases. This CDR3 is built from 15 residues. Written as DNA, the CDR3 is TGTGCCAGCAGGTCCGACAGGGGCAATAATTCACCCCTCCACTTT. Encoded protein: CASRSDRGNNSPLHF.

This clone came up a few times. The gene calls are TRBV5-1 and TRBJ2-6, with D possibly being TRBD1 (6 bases). Germline-derived CDR1 and CDR2 are SGHRS and YFSETQ. The ends were cut back, 2 bases at V and 0 bases at J, with 15 bases in the middle. This CDR3 spans 18 amino acids. The CDR3 protein is CASSLTGNPLSGANVLTF. CDR3 nucleotide sequence: TGCGCCAGCAGCTTAACAGGGAATCCCCTCTCTGGGGCCAACGTCCTGACTTTC.

This chain joins TRBV9 and TRBJ2-2; a possible D gene is TRBD2 (6 bases). V dropped 4 bases and J dropped 4 bases, with 26 bases sitting between them. The CDR3 length is 19 residues. Germline V gene data show CDR1 as SGDLS and CDR2 as YYNGEE. The CDR3 DNA follows: TGTGCCAGCAGCTTTGGACTAATGGCCCCCTTCACAACCACCGGGGAGCTGTTTTTT. This sequence encodes CASSFGLMAPFTTTGELFF.

V is TRBV9 and J is TRBJ1-2; 10 bases are shared with TRBD1. The CDR3 is 18 residues long. V lost 4 bases, J lost 0 bases, and 12 bases stayed unmatched. Germline V gene sequence: CDR1 SGDLS, CDR2 YYNGEE. CDR3 in DNA: TGTGCCAGCAGCCCCCCGGGACAGGGGAGCGGCCCTAACTATGGCTACACCTTC. This sequence encodes CASSPPGQGSGPNYGYTF.

The chain links TRBV5-6 to TRBJ2-7, with 7 bases that match TRBD1. The V gene's germline CDR1 is SGHDT and CDR2 YYEEEE. With 4 bases clipped from V and 2 bases from J, the junction kept 3 bases outside the gene matches. CDR3 length: 13 amino acids. The CDR3 nucleotides are TGTGCCAGCAGCCCGGGACAGCCCTACGAGCAGTACTTC. This codes for CASSPGQPYEQYF.

The chain employs TRBV19 and TRBJ2-7, with 7 bases fitting TRBD1. This CDR3 has 12 residues. Germline V gene data show CDR1 as LNHDA and CDR2 as SQIVND (reference sequence). V trimming: 9 bases; J trimming: 2 bases; junction bases outside the gene matches: 4. CDR3 amino acids: CASTGQTYEQYF. CDR3 coding DNA: TGTGCCAGCACGGGACAGACCTACGAGCAGTACTTC.

V gene TRBV7-8 combines with J gene TRBJ2-2, with TRBD1 identical over 9 bases. The CDR3 extends over 16 amino acids. Trimming took 3 bases from V and 5 from J; bases not matched to a gene: 7. The germline CDR1 and CDR2 sequences are SGHVS and FQNEAQ. CDR3 nucleotide sequence: TGTGCCAGCAGCTTGAGACGGACAGGGGCAACCGGGGAGCTGTTTTTT. Translating it yields CASSLRRTGATGELFF. Full variable domain (missing parts from reference TRBV7-8 and TRBJ2-2): GAGVSQSPRYKVAKRGQDVALRCDPISGHVSLFWYQQALGQGPEFLTYFQNEAQLDKSGLPSDRFFAERPEGSVSTLKIQRTQQEDSAVYLCASSLRRTGATGELFFGEGSRLTVL.

This sequence joins TRBV21-1 and TRBJ1-5; the table gives TRBD1 as D, unverified against the DNA. TRBV21-1 is listed as a pseudogene. The CDR3 extends over 17 amino acids. DNA for the CDR3: TGTGCCAGCAACTCCGGGTACAGGGGGCGCGGCAATCAGCCCCAGCATTTT. Protein: CASNSGYRGRGNQPQHF.